The 8 T cell receptor beta chains below come from one sample, sequenced in a study of shared clonotypes between healthy human individuals (dated by TCRdb to the early 2020s). Library preparation used the immunoSEQ multiplex PCR assay. In its TCRdb copy, this immuneACCESS table keeps in-frame sequences only and misses some clones. Where compared with another copy, unresolved V genes explain less than half of these, and the others have no known cause. The sample records hundreds of thousands of clones, around 67% of which are singletons. Over 1.5% of the sample lies in the top ten. The sequencing input was memory CD4+ T cells sorted from blood. The cell subset or site label of this sample denotes: CD45RA-negative fraction. These receptors all stem from a woman between 25 and 40 years old in good health.

This sequence joins TRBV7-6 and TRBJ2-4; D might be TRBD2 (5 bases). Trimming pared 1 base from V and 9 bases from J, leaving 10 bases between. The CDR3 length is 13 residues. Looked up from germline, CDR1 is SGHVS and CDR2 is FNYEAQ. This CDR3 reads CASSLGPAGIQYF. CDR3 coding DNA: TGTGCCAGCAGCTTAGGGCCGGCGGGCATTCAGTACTTC.

The CDR3 DNA is TGTGCCAGCAGGCCGGGACTAGCGGGAGGGGAGCAGTACTTC. Translating gives CASRPGLAGGEQYF. V and J are TRBV2 and TRBJ2-7; 16 nucleotides align to TRBD2. Unmatched junction bases numbered 3, after V lost 6 bases and J lost 7 bases. The CDR3 length is 14 residues. CDR1 and CDR2 from the germline V gene are SNHLY and FYNNEI.

The table lists this clone with a few counts. This chain connects TRBV5-1 to TRBJ1-2; no reliable D call. The V end lost 1 base, the J end lost 3 bases, and 7 bases lay between the germline ends. The CDR3 extends over 13 amino acids. The germline gives CDR1 SGHRS, CDR2 YFSETQ. The CDR3 region has the DNA TGCGCCAGCAGCTTGAGAGACTACTATGGCTACACCTTC. Residues: CASSLRDYYGYTF.

The genes are TRBV25-1 and TRBJ2-1, with D possibly being TRBD2 (6 bases). CDR1 MGHDK and CDR2 SYGVNS come from the germline V gene. V gave up 1 base and J gave up 3 bases, with 19 bases separating them. This CDR3 region has 18 residues. The CDR3 nucleotides are TGTGCCAGCAGTGAATCAATGCATGGAGGGCTGTACTACAATGAGCAGTTCTTC. It encodes CASSESMHGGLYYNEQFF. Full variable domain (outside the CDR3, taken from reference TRBV25-1 and TRBJ2-1): EADIYQTPRYLVIGTGKKITLECSQTMGHDKMYWYQQDPGMELHLIHYSYGVNSTEKGDLSSESTVSRIRTEHFPLTLESARPSHTSQYLCASSESMHGGLYYNEQFFGPGTRLTVL.

The J gene is TRBJ1-5, the V gene TRBV28; a possible D gene is TRBD1 (6 bases). The CDR3 loop spans 16 amino acids. The ends were cut back, 6 bases at V and 5 bases at J, with 20 bases in the middle. The germline V gene encodes CDR1 MDHEN and CDR2 SYDVKM. For the CDR3, the DNA is TGTGCCAGCAGGTTCTGGGCGGACAGAGTGGATCAGCCCCAGCATTTT. This sequence encodes CASRFWADRVDQPQHF.

This sequence joins TRBV6-1 and TRBJ1-5, with 8 bases that match TRBD1. The V gene end was trimmed by 4 bases and the J gene end by 7 bases; junction bases not matched to a gene: 6. The CDR3 runs 14 residues. The germline V gene has CDR1 MNHNS and CDR2 SASEGT. The CDR3 coding sequence is TGTGCCAGCAGTGCATCGGACAGGGCCCAGCCCCAGCATTTT. Residues: CASSASDRAQPQHF.

The CDR3 nucleotides are TGTGCCAGCAGCCAGGGCAGGGTCGCAGATACGCAGTATTTT. Translation: CASSQGRVADTQYF. The chain recombines TRBV13 with TRBJ2-3, with a weak D call TRBD1 (5 bases). Trimming stripped 5 bases from V and 4 bases from J, with 13 bases between. Germline-derived CDR1 and CDR2 are PRHDT and FYEKMQ (reference sequence). CDR3 length: 14 amino acids.

J is TRBJ2-1 and V is TRBV7-6; weak D call: TRBD2 (6 bases). This CDR3 has 15 residues. The V end was cut by 2 bases, the J end by 0 bases, with 8 bases between. CDR1 and CDR2 from the germline V gene are SGHVS and FNYEAQ. CDR3 loop: CASSLSGGSYNEQFF. The CDR3 DNA is TGTGCCAGCAGCTTATCCGGGGGCTCCTACAATGAGCAGTTCTTC.